Below, 7 T cell receptor beta chains from the same sample are listed, as sequenced in a study of blood T cell repertoires in COVID-19. This table comes from immunoSEQ multiplex PCR, and its TCRdb copy is limited to in-frame clones, with some not included. The sample has around 270,000 clones, more than 85% seen once. Input material: peripheral blood. These TCRs come from a man aged 35-49 years with acute or convalescent COVID-19.

This chain joins TRBV5-6 and TRBJ2-7; maybe TRBD2 (6 bases). The V end lost 3 bases, the J end lost 3 bases, and 13 bases lay between the germline ends. Per the germline V gene, CDR1 is SGHDT and CDR2 is YYEEEE. CDR3 length: 14 residues. CDR3 protein: CASSSGLGVYEQYF. As DNA, the CDR3 is TGTGCCAGCAGCTCGGGACTTGGAGTCTACGAGCAGTACTTC.

The chain carries TRBV7-3 and TRBJ1-2; TRBD1 aligns across 8 bases. J was trimmed by 8 bases and V by 5 bases; bases with no gene match: 7. Per the germline V gene, CDR1 is SGHTA and CDR2 is FQGTGA. The CDR3 is made up of 13 amino acids. For the CDR3, the DNA is TGTGCCAGCAGCCCCCAGGGGGCGGGGGGCTACACCTTC. It is translated as CASSPQGAGGYTF.

The V call is TRBV5-1, the J call TRBJ1-2, with a possible D match to TRBD1 (5 bases). The V gene's germline CDR1 is SGHRS and CDR2 YFSETQ. V dropped 3 bases and J dropped 8 bases, with 20 bases sitting between them. The CDR3 runs 15 residues. CDR3 region: CASSSGVLPWGGYTF. The DNA of the CDR3 is TGCGCCAGCAGCTCGGGGGTACTCCCCTGGGGAGGCTACACCTTC.

The genes are TRBV6-5 and TRBJ1-2; 8 bases line up with TRBD1. There are 13 residues in the CDR3. V shed 5 bases and J 4 bases; nucleotides not matched to a gene: 3. The germline gives CDR1 MNHEY, CDR2 SVGAGI. CDR3 sequence reads: CASSPTGVYGYTF. The CDR3 DNA sequence: TGTGCCAGCAGTCCGACAGGGGTCTATGGCTACACCTTC.

V and J are TRBV28 and TRBJ2-2, with a weak D call TRBD2 (6 bases). V was clipped by 7 bases and J by 5 bases, with 17 bases between them. From germline, CDR1 is MDHEN and CDR2 SYDVKM. The CDR3 spans 15 residues. CDR3 in DNA: TGTGCCAGCACCTTCCGGAGGGCCCCAACCGGGGAGCTGTTTTTT. Its protein product is CASTFRRAPTGELFF. The full variable domain, its missing parts supplied by reference TRBV28 and TRBJ2-2, is DVKVTQSSRYLVKRTGEKVFLECVQDMDHENMFWYRQDPGLGLRLIYFSYDVKMKEKGDIPEGYSVSREKKERFSLILESASTNQTSMYLCASTFRRAPTGELFFGEGSRLTVL.

V gene TRBV5-6 combines with J gene TRBJ2-7; 7 nucleotides match TRBD1. Per germline, CDR1 SGHDT and CDR2 YYEEEE. Unmatched junction bases numbered 9, after V lost 5 bases and J lost 1 base. CDR3 length: 15 residues. The CDR3 nucleotides are TGTGCCAGCAGGTCCTATGGGACAGTTTCCTACGAGCAGTACTTC. Translated: CASRSYGTVSYEQYF. The whole variable domain, remainder taken from reference TRBV5-6 and TRBJ2-7, is DAGVTQSPTHLIKTRGQQVTLRCSPKSGHDTVSWYQQALGQGPQFIFQYYEEEERQRGNFPDRFSGHQFPNYSSELNVNALLLGDSALYLCASRSYGTVSYEQYFGPGTRLTVT.

This clone was detected only once. The chain has TRBV20-1 and TRBJ1-6, with 7 bases aligning to TRBD1. CDR3 size: 11 residues. Germline V gene data show CDR1 as DFQATT and CDR2 as SNEGSKA (reference sequence). V gave up 2 bases and J gave up 14 bases; unmatched junction bases: 3. The CDR3: CSARSGTALHF. Here the CDR3 DNA reads TGCAGTGCTAGATCGGGGACAGCCCTCCACTTT.